This T cell receptor (beta chain) was found in a study of pediatric ulcerative colitis. A single count supports this clone. Method: immunoSEQ multiplex PCR; TCRdb's copy keeps in-frame clones and lacks some. The table lists around 36,000 clones, 80% to 90% of them singletons. V lost 2 bases to trimming and J lost 5 bases; unmatched junction nucleotides: 7. From germline, CDR1 is MNHEY and CDR2 SMNVEV (reference sequence). This CDR3 has 16 amino acids. Rectal tissue came from one to two pinch biopsies taken at colonoscopy. V gene TRBV27 combines with J gene TRBJ2-1, with 9 positions matching TRBD2. This receptor was obtained from a boy younger than 18 with mild ulcerative colitis. The sequenced sample consisted of gut tissue. CDR3 region: CASSLRRRGGNNEQFF. Written as DNA, the CDR3 is TGTGCCAGCAGTTTAAGAAGGCGGGGGGGCAACAATGAGCAGTTCTTC.